This is a list of T cell receptor beta chains from one sample in a study of T-cell memory formation after mild COVID-19. TCRdb fed the 5' RACE reads into MiXCR, producing one record per CDR3 protein. The data contain 450,000 to 700,000 distinct CDR3 sequences, roughly 18% of them seen just once; the ten biggest clones take up more than 10%. The sample consisted of PBMCs or a T cell subset sorted from them (not recorded which). The receptors stem from an adult woman who had mild COVID-19 (a few samples of this study predate the infection). Cell type and time point are not known. Both conserved end residues are part of each CDR3. The D gene is left open where the match is weak. Not all rows give a size; the values are once, few, many and, for expanded clones, a class.

V gene,D gene,J gene,clone size,CDR3 protein,CDR3 DNA
TRBV5-1,.,TRBJ2-1,few,CASSLAYEQLF,TGCGCCAGCAGCTTGGCCTATGAGCAGTTATTC
TRBV4-2,.,TRBJ1-1,.,CASSQVGTVSNTEAFF,TGTGCCAGCAGCCAAGTCGGGACGGTATCGAACACTGAAGCTTTCTTT
TRBV30,TRBD1,TRBJ2-7,.,CAWSVRQGNEQYF,TGTGCCTGGAGTGTACGACAGGGAAACGAGCAGTACTTC
TRBV5-1,.,TRBJ2-1,.,CASSLVSVYNEQFF,TGCGCCAGCAGCTTGGTCAGCGTCTACAATGAGCAGTTCTTC
TRBV27,TRBD1,TRBJ2-1,few,CASSWTGGRYEQFF,TGTGCCAGCAGTTGGACAGGGGGCCGGTATGAGCAGTTCTTC
TRBV5-1,TRBD1,TRBJ1-4,.,CASRLSGTGDEKLFF,TGCGCCAGCAGGCTTTCCGGGACAGGGGATGAAAAACTGTTTTTT
TRBV7-8,.,TRBJ2-7,.,CASSWRESSYEQYF,TGTGCCAGCAGCTGGAGGGAAAGCTCCTACGAGCAGTACTTC
TRBV12-3/TRBV12-4,.,TRBJ1-4,few,CASSLSASGRKGLFF,TGTGCCAGCAGCCTTTCGGCTTCCGGGAGAAAAGGACTGTTTTTT
TRBV5-1,.,TRBJ2-7,few,CASSLGQTSYYEQYF,TGCGCCAGCAGCCTAGGACAGACAAGTTACTACGAGCAGTACTTC
TRBV7-6,TRBD2,TRBJ2-7,few,CASSLAGLAGREQYF,TGTGCCAGCAGCTTAGCCGGACTAGCGGGGCGAGAGCAGTACTTC
TRBV4-2,TRBD1,TRBJ1-5,many,CASSQEVQGANQPQHF,TGTGCCAGCAGCCAAGAAGTTCAGGGGGCAAATCAGCCCCAGCATTTT
TRBV20-1,TRBD2,TRBJ2-6,few,CSARGGSSGANVLTF,TGCAGTGCCCGGGGGGGAAGCTCTGGGGCCAACGTCCTGACTTTC
TRBV4-1,.,TRBJ2-5,.,CASSLPDARGETQYF,TGCGCCAGCAGCCTGCCGGACGCCAGAGGGGAGACCCAGTACTTC
TRBV29-1,TRBD1,TRBJ1-2,.,CSVEEAGGESAWGYTF,TGCAGCGTTGAAGAGGCAGGGGGCGAATCGGCTTGGGGCTACACCTTC
TRBV12-3/TRBV12-4,TRBD1,TRBJ2-6,.,CASSSQGVGSGANVLTF,TGTGCCAGCAGTTCACAGGGGGTAGGCTCTGGGGCCAACGTCCTGACTTTC
TRBV21-1,.,TRBJ2-5,.,CASSNRLPLETQYF,TGTGCCAGCAGCAACAGACTGCCCTTAGAGACCCAGTACTTC
TRBV7-6,.,TRBJ1-2,few,CASSTQGAGYGYTF,TGTGCCAGCAGCACTCAGGGCGCCGGATATGGCTACACCTTC
TRBV7-6,TRBD2,TRBJ2-5,few,CASSLESLAGGHRETQYF,TGTGCCAGCAGCTTAGAGTCACTAGCGGGGGGGCACCGGGAGACCCAGTACTTC
TRBV7-2,.,TRBJ2-7,.,CASSQILLRDTDYEQYF,TGTGCCAGCAGCCAAATCCTCTTGCGGGATACGGACTACGAGCAGTACTTC
TRBV4-3,.,TRBJ2-3,few,CASSQDILDTQYF,TGCGCCAGCAGCCAAGATATTCTCGATACGCAGTATTTT
TRBV7-8,TRBD2,TRBJ2-5,.,CASRFSGIGGETQYF,TGTGCCAGCAGATTTAGCGGGATTGGGGGAGAGACCCAGTACTTC
TRBV20-1,TRBD1,TRBJ1-6,.,CSARGPGQGNSPLHF,TGCAGTGCTAGAGGGCCGGGACAGGGTAATTCACCCCTCCACTTT
TRBV20-1,TRBD2,TRBJ2-5,.,CSVNGRAKETQYF,TGCAGTGTCAACGGGAGGGCTAAAGAGACCCAGTACTTC
TRBV20-1,.,TRBJ2-5,few,CSAKGAAWGAQETQYF,TGCAGTGCTAAGGGCGCCGCGTGGGGAGCACAAGAGACCCAGTACTTC
TRBV19,.,TRBJ2-5,few,CASRRGIETQYF,TGTGCCAGTCGGCGGGGAATTGAGACCCAGTACTTC
TRBV7-6,.,TRBJ2-7,.,CASSLASAGPSYEQYF,TGTGCCAGCAGCTTAGCGTCGGCGGGACCCTCCTACGAGCAGTACTTC
TRBV2,.,TRBJ2-7,few,CASTSGRTYEQYF,TGTGCCAGCACCTCGGGACGGACCTACGAGCAGTACTTC
TRBV5-1,TRBD1,TRBJ2-7,.,CASSEGTGAPYEQYF,TGCGCCAGCAGCGAGGGGACAGGGGCCCCCTACGAGCAGTACTTC
TRBV24-1,TRBD2,TRBJ2-2,.,CATSDPSGRALTGELFF,TGTGCCACCAGTGATCCTAGCGGGAGGGCCCTCACCGGGGAGCTGTTTTTT
TRBV15,.,TRBJ2-1,.,CATSRLAYEQFF,TGTGCCACCAGCAGATTAGCCTATGAGCAGTTCTTC
TRBV6-5,TRBD1,TRBJ2-7,once,CASSYSGTGSKEQYF,TGTGCCAGCAGTTACTCCGGGACAGGCAGTAAAGAGCAGTACTTC
TRBV6-5,.,TRBJ2-1,.,CASSYWSGDNEQFF,TGTGCCAGCAGTTACTGGTCAGGGGACAATGAGCAGTTCTTC
TRBV7-9,.,TRBJ2-3,few,CASSFQGGFSDTQYF,TGTGCCAGCAGCTTCCAGGGGGGGTTTTCGGATACGCAGTATTTT
TRBV7-9,TRBD1,TRBJ2-1,few,CASSQGQIVYNEQFF,TGTGCCAGCAGCCAGGGACAGATTGTGTACAATGAGCAGTTCTTC
TRBV12-3/TRBV12-4,.,TRBJ2-6,many,CASSLSQGLSGANVLTF,TGTGCCAGCAGTCTTTCGCAGGGGCTGTCTGGGGCCAACGTCCTGACTTTC
TRBV24-1,.,TRBJ2-1,many,CATSDLLGGSYNEQFF,TGTGCCACCAGTGATTTGCTGGGGGGCTCCTACAATGAGCAGTTCTTC
TRBV2,.,TRBJ2-7,.,CALQGSSSEQYF,TGTGCCTTGCAAGGGTCGTCTTCCGAGCAGTACTTC
TRBV7-8,TRBD2,TRBJ2-3,.,CASSPEGASGDTQYF,TGTGCCAGCAGCCCCGAAGGGGCTAGCGGAGATACGCAGTATTTT
TRBV7-2,.,TRBJ2-2,.,CASSPLGPGSTGELFF,TGTGCCAGCAGCCCCTTAGGGCCAGGGAGCACCGGGGAGCTGTTTTTT
TRBV21-1,.,TRBJ2-3,.,CASSPDKRITDTQYF,TGTGCCAGCAGCCCGGACAAGAGGATCACAGATACGCAGTATTTT
TRBV10-3,TRBD2,TRBJ2-4,few,CAISPGLASINIQYF,TGTGCCATCAGCCCAGGACTAGCTAGTATCAACATTCAGTACTTC
TRBV7-9,.,TRBJ1-2,.,CASSTSVIGEEDYGYTF,TGTGCCAGCAGCACCTCAGTCATAGGGGAAGAAGACTATGGCTACACCTTC
TRBV10-3,TRBD2,TRBJ2-2,.,CAISDPSSGGLPAGTGELFF,TGTGCCATCAGTGATCCGTCTAGCGGGGGCCTCCCGGCGGGCACCGGGGAGCTGTTTTTT
TRBV4-1,.,TRBJ1-1,.,CASSQVIRGSMNTEAFF,TGCGCCAGCAGCCAAGTAATCCGGGGCTCAATGAACACTGAAGCTTTCTTT
TRBV5-1,.,TRBJ2-7,.,CASSPLGTAVYEQYF,TGCGCCAGCAGCCCCTTAGGGACGGCAGTCTACGAGCAGTACTTC
TRBV5-1,TRBD2,TRBJ2-7,.,CASSLYTSGSDEQYF,TGCGCCAGCAGCTTGTATACTAGCGGGAGTGACGAGCAGTACTTC
TRBV28,TRBD2,TRBJ2-7,few,CASSSPAGLEQYF,TGTGCCAGCAGTTCCCCAGCGGGGCTCGAGCAGTACTTC
TRBV4-1,.,TRBJ2-1,few,CASSQWDEQFF,TGCGCCAGCAGCCAATGGGATGAGCAGTTCTTC
TRBV25-1,.,TRBJ1-4,once,CASSVGGSTATNEKLFF,TGTGCCAGCAGTGTGGGGGGTTCAACGGCAACTAATGAAAAACTGTTTTTT
TRBV12-3/TRBV12-4,.,TRBJ2-2,.,CASTSGRELFF,.
TRBV24-1,TRBD1,TRBJ2-1,few,CATSDATGGYNEQFF,TGTGCCACCAGTGACGCGACAGGGGGGTACAATGAGCAGTTCTTC
TRBV5-1,TRBD2,TRBJ2-5,.,CASKFSGASQETQYF,TGCGCCAGCAAATTTAGCGGGGCATCTCAAGAGACCCAGTACTTC
TRBV12-3/TRBV12-4,.,TRBJ1-1,.,CASSYPGTGNTEAFF,TGTGCCAGCAGTTACCCAGGGACTGGGAACACTGAAGCTTTCTTT
TRBV5-1,.,TRBJ1-3,few,CASSLPTDGNTIYF,TGCGCCAGCAGCTTGCCGACGGACGGAAACACCATATATTTT